A selection of T cell receptor beta chains follows, all from one sample in a study of CD4 T cells in relation to SARS-CoV-2 and coronaviruses. Assay used: immunoSEQ multiplex PCR; TCRdb lists only in-frame clones, some missing. The sample has about 59,000 clones, 86% seen once; the top ten hold more than 1.1%. The material sequenced was memory CD4+ T cells from PBMCs. The source is a human donor in good health. The conserved cysteine and the conserved F or W are not part of the CDR3 here. Each record gives: V gene, D gene, CDR3 length, J gene, CDR3 protein. D genes are given only for firm matches.

>TRBV5-1|TRBD1|14|TRBJ2-2
ASSPRQGARPGELF
>TRBV5-8|.|13|TRBJ2-1
ASSEEGMGSNEQF
>TRBV18|TRBD1|15|TRBJ1-2
ASSLSQGADSPYGYT
>TRBV7-2|.|10|TRBJ2-5
ASSQPQETQY
>TRBV19|TRBD1|13|TRBJ2-7
ASSYGTGLSYEQY
>TRBV30|TRBD1|12|TRBJ1-6
AWIQGARASPLH
>TRBV4-1|TRBD2|15|TRBJ2-3
ASSQELPSGSPDTQY
>TRBV28|.|14|TRBJ2-5
ASSGGASIYGETQY
>TRBV7-2|TRBD2|13|TRBJ2-5
ASSLDASGRETQY
>TRBV6-6|TRBD2|13|TRBJ2-1
ASRGGTSGYNEQF
>TRBV7-9|.|12|TRBJ2-7
ASNSNGAPNEQY
>TRBV10-2|TRBD1|11|TRBJ2-3
ASTGQGTDTQY
>TRBV6-5|TRBD1|14|TRBJ1-1
ASSYSTAGGNAEAF
>TRBV28|.|13|TRBJ2-7
ASSTLGRGVGGQY
>TRBV19|TRBD1|11|TRBJ1-2
ASKQGPNYGYT
>TRBV9|.|13|TRBJ2-7
ASSVGQMKAYEQY
>TRBV3-1/TRBV3-2|.|10|TRBJ2-7
ASSQSSYEQY
>TRBV5-6|TRBD1|12|TRBJ1-2
ASSLPTGRNGYT
>TRBV28|.|15|TRBJ2-7
ASSLWGASGSSYEQY
>TRBV5-1|.|13|TRBJ2-3
ASNLQERGTDTQY
>TRBV5-4|.|15|TRBJ2-7
ASSLGGPNPSSYEQY
>TRBV5-1|TRBD1|12|TRBJ1-2
ASSLTGTGNGYT
>TRBV5-1|TRBD2|11|TRBJ2-3
ASNGEGTDTQY
>TRBV27|.|14|TRBJ1-5
ASSFFGVRIGQPQH
>TRBV2|.|12|TRBJ1-6
ASSERGYNSPLH
>TRBV12-3/TRBV12-4|.|10|TRBJ2-7
ASSTRQYEQY